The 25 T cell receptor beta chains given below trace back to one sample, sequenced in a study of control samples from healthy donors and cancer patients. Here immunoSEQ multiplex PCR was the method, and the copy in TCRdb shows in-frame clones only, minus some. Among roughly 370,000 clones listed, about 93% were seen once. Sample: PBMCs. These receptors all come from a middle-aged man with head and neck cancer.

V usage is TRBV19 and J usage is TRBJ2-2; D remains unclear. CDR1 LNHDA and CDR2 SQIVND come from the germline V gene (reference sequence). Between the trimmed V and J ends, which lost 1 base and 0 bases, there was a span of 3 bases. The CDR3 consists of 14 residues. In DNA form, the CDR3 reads TGTGCCAGTAGTATAGGGGCGAACACCGGGGAGCTGTTTTTT. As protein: CASSIGANTGELFF.

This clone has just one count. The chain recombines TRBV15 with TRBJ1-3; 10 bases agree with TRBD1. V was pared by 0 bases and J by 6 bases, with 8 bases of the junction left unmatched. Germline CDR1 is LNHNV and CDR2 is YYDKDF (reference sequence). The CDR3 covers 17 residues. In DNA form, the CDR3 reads TGTGCCACCAGCAGAGATATAGGGACAGGGGTGAAAAACACCATATATTTT. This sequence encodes CATSRDIGTGVKNTIYF.

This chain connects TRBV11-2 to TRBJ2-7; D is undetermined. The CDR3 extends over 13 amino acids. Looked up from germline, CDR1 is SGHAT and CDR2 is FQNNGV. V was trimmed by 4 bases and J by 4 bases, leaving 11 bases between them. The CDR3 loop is CASSSSAPYEQYF. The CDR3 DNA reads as TGTGCCAGCAGCTCTTCGGCCCCATACGAGCAGTACTTC. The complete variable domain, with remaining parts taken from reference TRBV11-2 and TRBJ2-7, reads EAGVAQSPRYKIIEKRQSVAFWCNPISGHATLYWYQQILGQGPKLLIQFQNNGVVDDSQLPKDRFSAERLKGVDSTLKIQPAKLEDSAVYLCASSSSAPYEQYFGPGTRLTVT.

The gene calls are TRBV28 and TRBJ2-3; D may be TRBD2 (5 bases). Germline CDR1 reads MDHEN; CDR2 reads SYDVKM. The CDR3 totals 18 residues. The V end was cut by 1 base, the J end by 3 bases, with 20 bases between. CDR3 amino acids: CASSLLAAEVPWTDTQYF. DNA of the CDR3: TGTGCCAGCAGTTTATTGGCGGCGGAGGTCCCTTGGACAGATACGCAGTATTTT. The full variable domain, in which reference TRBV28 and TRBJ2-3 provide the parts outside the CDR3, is DVKVTQSSRYLVKRTGEKVFLECVQDMDHENMFWYRQDPGLGLRLIYFSYDVKMKEKGDIPEGYSVSREKKERFSLILESASTNQTSMYLCASSLLAAEVPWTDTQYFGPGTRLTVL.

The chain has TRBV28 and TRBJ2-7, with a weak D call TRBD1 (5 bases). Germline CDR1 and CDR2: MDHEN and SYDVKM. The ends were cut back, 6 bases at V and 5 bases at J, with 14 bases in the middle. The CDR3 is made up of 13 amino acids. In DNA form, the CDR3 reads TGTGCCAGCAGCCCCGGCAGGGCCCACGAGCAGTACTTC. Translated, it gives CASSPGRAHEQYF.

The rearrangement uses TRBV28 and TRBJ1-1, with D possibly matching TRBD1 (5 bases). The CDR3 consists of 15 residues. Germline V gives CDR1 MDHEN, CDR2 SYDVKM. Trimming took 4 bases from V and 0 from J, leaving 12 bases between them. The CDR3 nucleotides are TGTGCCAGCAGTTGGGGGAACCGGATGAACACTGAAGCTTTCTTT. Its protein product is CASSWGNRMNTEAFF.

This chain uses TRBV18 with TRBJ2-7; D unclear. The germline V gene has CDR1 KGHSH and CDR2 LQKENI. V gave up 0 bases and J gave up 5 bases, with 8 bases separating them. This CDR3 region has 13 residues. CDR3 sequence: CASSPPTRDEQYF. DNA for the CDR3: TGTGCCAGCTCACCACCGACCCGCGACGAGCAGTACTTC.

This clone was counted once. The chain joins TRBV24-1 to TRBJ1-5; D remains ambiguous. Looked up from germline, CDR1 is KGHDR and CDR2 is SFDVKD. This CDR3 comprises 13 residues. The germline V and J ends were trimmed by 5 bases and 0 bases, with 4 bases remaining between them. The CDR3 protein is CATSGLSNQPQHF. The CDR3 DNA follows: TGTGCCACCAGTGGCCTTAGCAATCAGCCCCAGCATTTT.

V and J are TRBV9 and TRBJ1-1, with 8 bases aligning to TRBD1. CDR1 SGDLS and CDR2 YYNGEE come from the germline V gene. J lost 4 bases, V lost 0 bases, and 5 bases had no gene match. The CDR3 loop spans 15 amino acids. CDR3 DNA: TGTGCCAGCAGCGTAGACGGACAGGGTGGCACTGAAGCTTTCTTT. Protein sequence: CASSVDGQGGTEAFF.

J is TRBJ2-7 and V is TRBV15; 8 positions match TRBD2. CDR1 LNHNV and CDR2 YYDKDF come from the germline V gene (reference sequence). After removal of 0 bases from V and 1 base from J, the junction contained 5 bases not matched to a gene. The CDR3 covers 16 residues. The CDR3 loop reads CATSRDLSGSSYEQYF. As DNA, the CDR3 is TGTGCCACCAGCAGAGATTTAAGCGGGAGTTCCTACGAGCAGTACTTC.

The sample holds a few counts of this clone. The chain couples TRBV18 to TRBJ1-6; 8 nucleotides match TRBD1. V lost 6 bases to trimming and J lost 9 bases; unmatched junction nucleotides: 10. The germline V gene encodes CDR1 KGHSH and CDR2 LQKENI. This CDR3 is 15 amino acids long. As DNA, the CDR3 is TGTGCCAGCTCCCCGGCAGGGGGCGAAAGTTCACCCCTCCACTTT. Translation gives CASSPAGGESSPLHF.

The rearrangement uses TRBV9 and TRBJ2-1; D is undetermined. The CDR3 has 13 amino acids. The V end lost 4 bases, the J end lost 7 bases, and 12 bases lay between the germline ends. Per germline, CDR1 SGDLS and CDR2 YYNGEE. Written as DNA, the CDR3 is TGTGCCAGCAGCCCTCTAACTAATAATGAGCAGTTCTTC. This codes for CASSPLTNNEQFF.

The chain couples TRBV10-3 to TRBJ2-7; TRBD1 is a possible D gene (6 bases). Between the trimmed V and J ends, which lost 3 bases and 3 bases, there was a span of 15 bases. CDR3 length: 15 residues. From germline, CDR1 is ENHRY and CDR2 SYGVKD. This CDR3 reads CAISENWGHHYEQYF. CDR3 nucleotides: TGTGCCATCAGTGAAAACTGGGGACACCACTACGAGCAGTACTTC.

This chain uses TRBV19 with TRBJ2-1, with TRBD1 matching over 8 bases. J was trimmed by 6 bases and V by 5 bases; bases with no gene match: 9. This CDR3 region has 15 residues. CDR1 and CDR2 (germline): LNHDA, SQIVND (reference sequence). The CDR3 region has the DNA TGTGCCAGTAGTCAAGGACAGGGCTTTTTCAATGAGCAGTTCTTC. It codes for CASSQGQGFFNEQFF.

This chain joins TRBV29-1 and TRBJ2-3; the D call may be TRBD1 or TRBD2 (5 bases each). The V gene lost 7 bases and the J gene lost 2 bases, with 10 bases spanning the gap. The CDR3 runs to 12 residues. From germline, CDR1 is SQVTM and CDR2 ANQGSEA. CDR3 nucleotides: TGCAGCGAGACAGCGGACACAGATACGCAGTATTTT. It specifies CSETADTDTQYF.

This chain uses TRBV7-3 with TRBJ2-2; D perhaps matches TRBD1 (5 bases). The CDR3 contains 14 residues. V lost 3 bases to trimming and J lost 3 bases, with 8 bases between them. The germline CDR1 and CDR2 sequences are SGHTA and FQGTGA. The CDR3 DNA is TGTGCCAGCAGCTTGATCAGGGACACCGGGGAGCTGTTTTTT. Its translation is CASSLIRDTGELFF. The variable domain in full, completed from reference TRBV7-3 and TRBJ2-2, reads GAGVSQTPSNKVTEKGKYVELRCDPISGHTALYWYRQSLGQGPEFLIYFQGTGAADDSGLPNDRFFAVRPEGSVSTLKIQRTERGDSAVYLCASSLIRDTGELFFGEGSRLTVL.

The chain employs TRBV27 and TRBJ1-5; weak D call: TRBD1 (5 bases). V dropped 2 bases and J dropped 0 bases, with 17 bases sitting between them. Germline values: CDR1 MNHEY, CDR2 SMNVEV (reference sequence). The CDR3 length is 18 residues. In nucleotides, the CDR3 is TGTGCCAGCAGTTTAACCAACGGGGGAGGTTATAGCAATCAGCCCCAGCATTTT. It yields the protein CASSLTNGGGYSNQPQHF.

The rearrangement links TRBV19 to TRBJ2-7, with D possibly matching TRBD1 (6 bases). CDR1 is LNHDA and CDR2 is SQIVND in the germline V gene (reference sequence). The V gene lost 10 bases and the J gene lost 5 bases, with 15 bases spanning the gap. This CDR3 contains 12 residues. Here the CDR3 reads CATTDRYHEQYF. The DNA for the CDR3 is TGTGCCACCACCGACAGGTACCACGAGCAGTACTTC.

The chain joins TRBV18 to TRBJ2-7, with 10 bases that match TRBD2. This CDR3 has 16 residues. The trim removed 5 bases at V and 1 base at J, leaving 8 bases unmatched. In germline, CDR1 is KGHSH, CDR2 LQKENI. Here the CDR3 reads CASSNQRTSGSYEQYF. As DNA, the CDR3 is TGTGCCAGCTCAAACCAAAGGACTAGCGGTTCCTACGAGCAGTACTTC.

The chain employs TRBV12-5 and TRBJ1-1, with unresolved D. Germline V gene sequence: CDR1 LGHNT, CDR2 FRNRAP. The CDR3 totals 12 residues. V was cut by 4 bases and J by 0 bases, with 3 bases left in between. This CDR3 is CASGYLNTEAFF. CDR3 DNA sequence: TGTGCTAGTGGTTACTTGAACACTGAAGCTTTCTTT.

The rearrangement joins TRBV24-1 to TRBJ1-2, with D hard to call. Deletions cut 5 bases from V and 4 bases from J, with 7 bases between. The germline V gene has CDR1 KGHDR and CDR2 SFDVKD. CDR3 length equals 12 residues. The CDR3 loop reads CATSGKRYGYTF. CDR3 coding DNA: TGTGCCACCAGTGGGAAACGCTATGGCTACACCTTC.

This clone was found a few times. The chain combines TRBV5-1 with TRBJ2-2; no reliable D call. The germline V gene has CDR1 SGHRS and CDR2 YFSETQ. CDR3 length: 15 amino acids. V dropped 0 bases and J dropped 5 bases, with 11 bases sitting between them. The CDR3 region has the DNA TGCGCCAGCAGCTTGGGGCCCCACGCAACCGGGGAGCTGTTTTTT. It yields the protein CASSLGPHATGELFF. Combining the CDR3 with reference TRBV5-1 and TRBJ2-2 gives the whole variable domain KAGVTQTPRYLIKTRGQQVTLSCSPISGHRSVSWYQQTPGQGLQFLFEYFSETQRNKGNFPGRFSGRQFSNSRSEMNVSTLELGDSALYLCASSLGPHATGELFFGEGSRLTVL.

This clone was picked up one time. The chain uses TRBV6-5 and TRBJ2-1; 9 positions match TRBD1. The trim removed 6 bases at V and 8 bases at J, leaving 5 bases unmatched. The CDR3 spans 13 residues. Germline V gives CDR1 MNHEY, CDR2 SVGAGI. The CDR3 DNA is TGTGCCAGCAGCGGGACAGGGTTCGATGAGCAGTTCTTC. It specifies CASSGTGFDEQFF.

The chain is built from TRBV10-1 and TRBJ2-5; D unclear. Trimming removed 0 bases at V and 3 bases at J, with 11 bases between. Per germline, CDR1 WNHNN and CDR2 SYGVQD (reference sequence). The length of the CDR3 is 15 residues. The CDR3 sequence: CASSESVAGKETQYF. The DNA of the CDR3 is TGCGCCAGCAGTGAGTCGGTCGCAGGAAAAGAGACCCAGTACTTC.

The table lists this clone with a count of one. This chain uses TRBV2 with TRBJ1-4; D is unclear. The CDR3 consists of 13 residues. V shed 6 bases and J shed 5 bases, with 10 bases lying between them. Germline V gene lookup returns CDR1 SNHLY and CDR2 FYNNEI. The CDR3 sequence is CASRGTVNEKLFF. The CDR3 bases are TGTGCCAGCAGGGGCACCGTAAATGAAAAACTGTTTTTT. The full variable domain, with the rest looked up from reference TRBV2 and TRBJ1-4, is EPEVTQTPSHQVTQMGQEVILRCVPISNHLYFYWYRQILGQKVEFLVSFYNNEISEKSEIFDDQFSVERPDGSNFTLKIRSTKLEDSAMYFCASRGTVNEKLFFGSGTQLSVL.